This section outlines one TCR beta chain sequence together with its context. Its antigen remains unidentified. This specimen belongs to a study of blood T cells in healthy people across ages. Points from the study as a whole: Unsorted PBMC material precluded a definitive naive versus antigen-experienced comparison.

The authors ran a second PCR of about 6 to 11 cycles using a sample-barcoded 5' primer and a J-beta primer mix. A minimum of 2.5 million CDR3-containing paired-end reads was obtained for each sample. MiXCR was run by TCRdb on the 5' RACE reads, yielding one entry per CDR3 protein. Here the sample spans just under 750,000 distinct CDR3 sequences, over 20% being singletons. Input material: blood. The receptor was isolated from a man between 65 and 80 years old in good health.

CDR3 bases: TGTGCCAGCAGCCATCCGGTCCCTCCAAACACTGAAGCTTTCTTT. This translates into CASSHPVPPNTEAFF. The chain combines TRBV14 with TRBJ1-1; D unclear. CDR3 length: 15 residues. The V gene's germline CDR1 is SGHDN and CDR2 FVKESK. V lost 3 bases and J lost 2, with 13 bases in between.